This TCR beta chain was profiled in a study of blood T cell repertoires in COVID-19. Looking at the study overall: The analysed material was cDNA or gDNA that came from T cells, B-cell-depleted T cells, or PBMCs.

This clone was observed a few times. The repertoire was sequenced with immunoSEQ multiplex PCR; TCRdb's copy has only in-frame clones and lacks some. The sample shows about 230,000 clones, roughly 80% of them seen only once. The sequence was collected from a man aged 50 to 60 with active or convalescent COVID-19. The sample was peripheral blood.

CDR3 DNA: TGTGCCAGTAGTGGTCAGGTTAGCAATCAGCCCCAGCATTTT. Translated, it gives CASSGQVSNQPQHF. The chain recombines TRBV19 with TRBJ1-5; D call uncertain. Trimming left V 5 bases short and J 0 bases short, with 8 bases between. The CDR3 length is 14 residues. Germline loops: CDR1 LNHDA, CDR2 SQIVND (reference sequence).